Listed here are 30 T cell receptor beta chains from one sample, sequenced in a study of CD8 T cells in ankylosing spondylitis (dated by TCRdb to between 2016 and 2019). The research as a whole found: Blood from ankylosing spondylitis patients appeared to be characterized by a TCR beta motif composed of about eight highly homologous amino acid variants.

Antigen specificity for these receptors is unknown. The library was obtained by 5' RACE. This sample was sequenced with an Illumina HiSeq 2500. TCRdb trimmed public reads at Q25 via fastp, called clones via MiXCR and kept in-frame beta chains. Identical CDR3 protein sequences are pooled into one entry, listed with their most common genes and DNA. The sample table shows some 800,000 distinct CDR3 sequences, and 12% are seen once. The ten largest clones capture under 0.6% of the sample. The sample taken for sequencing was blood, either unsorted or a sorted T cell fraction (not recorded which). These receptors were collected from a male donor with ankylosing spondylitis.

This clonotype was counted only a few times. The V and J genes are TRBV20-1 and TRBJ2-2; perhaps TRBD1 as D (6 bases). The CDR3 extends over 15 amino acids. Germline-derived CDR1 and CDR2 are DFQATT and SNEGSKA (reference sequence). V shed 0 bases and J shed 5 bases, with 13 bases lying between them. In DNA, the CDR3 is TGCAGTGCTAGAGATGGCAGGGGTATGACCGGGGAGCTGTTTTTT. Protein product: CSARDGRGMTGELFF.

This clonotype was detected a few times. The chain combines TRBV20-1 with TRBJ2-3; 7 bases agree with TRBD2. CDR1 is DFQATT, CDR2 SNEGSKA, per germline (reference sequence). The CDR3 extends over 14 amino acids. With 8 bases clipped from V and 0 bases from J, the junction kept 8 bases outside the gene matches. The CDR3 spells CSRLAGSSTDTQYF. The CDR3 region has the DNA TGCAGTCGTTTAGCGGGTTCTAGCACAGATACGCAGTATTTT.

This clonotype was detected a few times. The rearrangement links TRBV7-9 to TRBJ2-7, with 9 bases lining up with TRBD1. Germline CDR1 is SEHNR and CDR2 is FQNEAQ (reference sequence). V lost 5 bases and J lost 3; bases outside the gene matches: 11. This CDR3 is built from 16 residues. The DNA of the CDR3 is TGTGCCAGCAGCGCCAACCGGGACAGGGTTTTCTACGAGCAGTACTTC. Its protein is CASSANRDRVFYEQYF. Full variable domain (outside the CDR3, taken from reference TRBV7-9 and TRBJ2-7): DTGVSQNPRHKITKRGQNVTFRCDPISEHNRLYWYRQTLGQGPEFLTYFQNEAQLEKSRLLSDRFSAERPKGSFSTLEIQRTEQGDSAMYLCASSANRDRVFYEQYFGPGTRLTVT.

This clonotype was counted ten times or more. The J gene is TRBJ2-7, the V gene TRBV20-1; 10 bases are a match to TRBD2. Germline CDR1 is DFQATT and CDR2 is SNEGSKA (reference sequence). After removal of 6 bases from V and 4 bases from J, the junction contained 12 bases not matched to a gene. This CDR3 has 15 amino acids. CDR3 amino acids: CSARRPLAGGYEQYF. The CDR3 DNA follows: TGCAGTGCCCGACGCCCTTTAGCGGGAGGTTACGAGCAGTACTTC.

The table lists this clonotype with a few counts. This CDR3 reads CSAGAGIFQPQHF. The CDR3 DNA is TGCAGTGCAGGGGCAGGGATTTTTCAGCCCCAGCATTTT. V gene TRBV20-1 combines with J gene TRBJ1-5; TRBD1 might be the D (5 bases). The CDR3 contains 13 residues. V lost 6 bases to trimming and J lost 6 bases, with 15 bases between them. Germline lookup yields CDR1 DFQATT and CDR2 SNEGSKA (reference sequence).

This clonotype has only a few counts. The gene calls are TRBV6-1 and TRBJ1-1; no firm D call. In germline, CDR1 is MNHNS, CDR2 SASEGT. Trimming took off 6 bases at V and 0 bases at J, with 14 bases between the two ends. The CDR3 consists of 15 residues. This CDR3 reads CASSLLKNMNTEAFF. CDR3 in DNA: TGTGCCAGCAGCCTACTAAAGAACATGAACACTGAAGCTTTCTTT.

This clonotype was observed a handful of times. The chain is built from TRBV28 and TRBJ2-1; D is possibly TRBD1 (6 bases). Germline V gene data show CDR1 as MDHEN and CDR2 as SYDVKM. The V end lost 4 bases, the J end lost 15 bases, and 16 bases lay between the germline ends. The CDR3 is 12 amino acids. CDR3 coding DNA: TGTGCCAGCAGTTCTCAAGGGGGTCGGCGGTTCTTC. Protein: CASSSQGGRRFF.

The genes are TRBV12-3 or TRBV12-4 and TRBJ2-6; D gene ambiguous. This CDR3 comprises 14 residues. V was clipped by 6 bases and J by 3 bases, with 9 bases between them. The CDR3 loop reads CASRKMGGANVLTF. The DNA for the CDR3 is TGTGCCAGCAGGAAGATGGGTGGGGCCAACGTCCTGACTTTC.

This rearrangement joins TRBV28 to TRBJ1-2; 7 nucleotides line up with TRBD1. Germline lookup yields CDR1 MDHEN and CDR2 SYDVKM. V trimming: 8 bases; J trimming: 3 bases; junction bases outside the gene matches: 6. CDR3 length equals 13 residues. The CDR3 DNA reads TGTGCCAGCGTCTCTGGACAGGACTATGGCTACACCTTC. This gives the protein CASVSGQDYGYTF.

This clonotype occurred a few times. J is TRBJ2-2 and V is TRBV10-3; 9 bases agree with TRBD2. Per germline, CDR1 ENHRY and CDR2 SYGVKD. The CDR3 covers 16 residues. V lost 6 bases and J lost 0; bases outside the gene matches: 5. CDR3 DNA: TGTGCCATCAGGAGCGGGAGGACTCCGAACACCGGGGAGCTGTTTTTT. Its translation: CAIRSGRTPNTGELFF.

This clonotype turned up a few times. The chain has TRBV20-1 and TRBJ2-7; weak D call: TRBD2 (5 bases). Per the germline V gene, CDR1 is DFQATT and CDR2 is SNEGSKA (reference sequence). This CDR3 spans 12 amino acids. CDR3 protein: CRGDRDLYEQYF. The CDR3 DNA reads TGCAGGGGAGATCGTGATCTTTACGAGCAGTACTTC.

This clonotype was observed a handful of times. This chain uses TRBV12-3 or TRBV12-4 with TRBJ1-1; perhaps TRBD1 as D (6 bases). The ends were cut back, 3 bases at V and 4 bases at J, with 12 bases in the middle. There are 14 residues in the CDR3. In nucleotides, the CDR3 is TGTGCCAGCAGTTTTGGGGTAGGGGGCACTGAAGCTTTCTTT. Its translation: CASSFGVGGTEAFF.

The gene calls are TRBV4-2 and TRBJ1-3; D unresolved. The CDR3 covers 16 residues. Germline V lookup: CDR1 LGHNA, CDR2 YNFKEQ. The V end was cut by 0 bases, the J end by 0 bases, with 9 bases between. CDR3 amino acids: CASSQDFRSSGNTIYF. CDR3 nucleotide sequence: TGTGCCAGCAGCCAAGATTTCAGAAGCTCTGGAAACACCATATATTTT.

This clonotype has more than one count but fewer than ten. This chain connects TRBV6-1 to TRBJ1-2, with 7 bases fitting TRBD1. Looked up from germline, CDR1 is MNHNS and CDR2 is SASEGT. The ends lost 6 bases at V and 3 bases at J; junction bases unmatched: 10. There are 15 residues in the CDR3. The CDR3 region has the DNA TGTGCCAGCAGCACGGACAGGCGGAGGCACTATGGCTACACCTTC. Its translation is CASSTDRRRHYGYTF.

This clonotype was counted between two and nine times. The chain recombines TRBV20-1 with TRBJ1-6; the D gene is possibly TRBD1 (5 bases). V was pared by 6 bases and J by 0 bases, with 6 bases between. There are 13 residues in the CDR3. Germline V gene sequence: CDR1 DFQATT, CDR2 SNEGSKA (reference sequence). The CDR3 bases are TGCAGTGCAGACAGCTCCTATAATTCACCCCTCCACTTT. Protein sequence: CSADSSYNSPLHF.

The V gene is TRBV5-1, the J gene TRBJ1-1; maybe TRBD1 (6 bases). The CDR3 runs 13 residues. V was trimmed by 4 bases and J by 10 bases, leaving 17 bases between them. Per germline, CDR1 SGHRS and CDR2 YFSETQ. CDR3 DNA sequence: TGCGCCAGCAGCGCCGAGACAGGTTTTCTAGCTTTCTTT. Protein product: CASSAETGFLAFF.

V usage is TRBV28 and J usage is TRBJ1-6, with unresolved D. With 7 bases removed from V and 7 bases from J, the gap between germline ends came to 14 bases. The germline V gene has CDR1 MDHEN and CDR2 SYDVKM. The CDR3 extends over 14 amino acids. The CDR3 DNA sequence: TGTGCCAGCATGAGCATACACCTAAATTCACCCCTCCACTTT. Its protein is CASMSIHLNSPLHF.

This sequence joins TRBV20-1 and TRBJ2-7; 8 bases are shared with TRBD2. Germline V gives CDR1 DFQATT, CDR2 SNEGSKA (reference sequence). This CDR3 region has 17 residues. The V segment lost 0 bases and the J segment 4 bases; nucleotides outside the gene matches: 14. The CDR3 protein is CSARDYSRGTRKYEQYF. CDR3 nucleotide sequence: TGCAGTGCTAGAGATTATTCAAGAGGGACTAGGAAATACGAGCAGTACTTC.

The sample holds a few counts of this clonotype. The chain employs TRBV18 and TRBJ1-1, with D possibly matching TRBD1 (6 bases). The germline V and J ends were trimmed by 2 bases and 0 bases, with 19 bases remaining between them. The CDR3 extends over 18 amino acids. The germline CDR1 and CDR2 sequences are KGHSH and LQKENI. CDR3 in amino acids: CASSPVTGIGLMNTEAFF. As DNA, the CDR3 is TGTGCCAGCTCACCAGTAACAGGGATAGGGCTCATGAACACTGAAGCTTTCTTT.

This clonotype was observed a handful of times. This chain links TRBV20-1 with TRBJ2-1; 15 bases fit TRBD2. Germline lookup yields CDR1 DFQATT and CDR2 SNEGSKA (reference sequence). The CDR3 has 17 residues. Written as DNA, the CDR3 is TGCAGCGTCTCCGGGACTAGCGGGAGGAGCTCCTACAATGAGCAGTTCTTC. It is translated as CSVSGTSGRSSYNEQFF.

This chain uses TRBV20-1 with TRBJ2-5, with TRBD2 matching over 11 bases. The CDR3 has 17 amino acids. Germline CDR1 is DFQATT and CDR2 is SNEGSKA (reference sequence). CDR3 sequence reads: CSQTGTSGTQTQETQYF. The CDR3 DNA sequence: TGCAGCCAAACCGGGACTAGCGGTACTCAAACCCAAGAGACCCAGTACTTC.

This clonotype was recorded a few times. V usage is TRBV11-3 and J usage is TRBJ2-2, with no clear D. The CDR3 runs to 12 residues. Germline lookup yields CDR1 SGHNT and CDR2 YENEEA. The V and J ends lost 0 bases and 8 bases respectively, with 4 bases between them. The CDR3 loop is CASSLDGGELFF. The CDR3 region has the DNA TGTGCCAGCAGCTTAGACGGTGGGGAGCTGTTTTTT.

In its sample, this clonotype was seen many times. The chain uses TRBV7-2 and TRBJ1-1; D is undetermined. The V and J ends lost 5 bases and 1 base respectively, with 5 bases between them. This CDR3 is 12 amino acids long. Germline loops: CDR1 SGHTA, CDR2 FQGNSA. For the CDR3, the DNA is TGTGCCAGCAGCCCCTGGAACACTGAAGCTTTCTTT. Amino acids: CASSPWNTEAFF. Filled out from reference TRBV7-2 and TRBJ1-1, the complete variable domain reads GAGVSQSPSNKVTEKGKDVELRCDPISGHTALYWYRQSLGQGLEFLIYFQGNSAPDKSGLPSDRFSAERTGGSVSTLTIQRTQQEDSAVYLCASSPWNTEAFFGQGTRLTVV.

This clonotype was seen more than once but under ten times. The V call is TRBV6-2 or TRBV6-3, the J call TRBJ2-7; D possibly corresponds to TRBD1 (5 bases). Germline V gene lookup returns CDR1 MNHEY and CDR2 SVGEGT. There are 17 residues in the CDR3. Trimming pared 3 bases from V and 2 bases from J, leaving 20 bases between. CDR3 coding DNA: TGTGCCAGCAGTTATTCCGGAGTCAGGGTAGCAGCCTACGAGCAGTACTTC. Amino acids: CASSYSGVRVAAYEQYF.

This clonotype was observed a few times. The chain uses TRBV20-1 and TRBJ1-1; D is unresolved. The CDR3 totals 12 residues. CDR1 is DFQATT and CDR2 is SNEGSKA in the germline V gene (reference sequence). V was trimmed by 3 bases and J by 4 bases, leaving 9 bases between them. CDR3 DNA sequence: TGCAGTGCTAGGGCGCCCGGCACTGAAGCTTTCTTT. Encoded protein: CSARAPGTEAFF.

The chain employs TRBV4-2 and TRBJ2-3, with D perhaps matching TRBD1 (6 bases). V was clipped by 0 bases and J by 5 bases, with 12 bases between them. This CDR3 is 15 amino acids long. Germline CDR1 LGHNA, CDR2 YNFKEQ. CDR3 sequence reads: CASSQDDKGVDTQYF. The CDR3 DNA reads as TGTGCCAGCAGCCAAGACGACAAGGGGGTAGATACGCAGTATTTT.

This clonotype turned up a few times. This chain uses TRBV20-1 with TRBJ2-2, with 9 bases lining up with TRBD2. Per germline, CDR1 DFQATT and CDR2 SNEGSKA (reference sequence). The CDR3 is made up of 15 amino acids. After removal of 6 bases from V and 4 bases from J, the junction contained 9 bases not matched to a gene. The CDR3 DNA reads TGCAGTGCCCGTCCTAGCGGGAAAGTCACCGGGGAGCTGTTTTTT. Its protein product is CSARPSGKVTGELFF.

This clonotype was seen more than once but under ten times. Possible read error: a much larger clone is one base away. This chain connects TRBV10-3 to TRBJ1-1; D is ambiguous. Trimming shortened V by 6 bases and J by 4 bases, and 6 bases separated the two germline ends. Germline values: CDR1 ENHRY, CDR2 SYGVKD. The CDR3 sequence is 11 residues long. For the CDR3, the DNA is TGTGCCATCAGGGTGGGCACTGAAGCTTTCTTT. Its protein product is CAIRVGTEAFF.

The chain has TRBV21-1 and TRBJ2-7; the table's TRBD2 call for D was not verified on the DNA. TRBV21-1 is shown as a pseudogene. The CDR3 loop spans 16 amino acids. In DNA, the CDR3 is TGTGCCAGCAGCGATCGGACTAGCGGGGGCGTGGGCGAGCAGTACTTC. Protein sequence: CASSDRTSGGVGEQYF.

This rearrangement joins TRBV18 to TRBJ2-2, with D possibly being TRBD1 or TRBD2 (5 bases each). V lost 6 bases, J lost 6 bases, and 20 bases lay in between. The CDR3 sequence is 16 residues long. Germline lookup yields CDR1 KGHSH and CDR2 LQKENI. Here the CDR3 reads CASSRHHVGTAGELFF. The CDR3 DNA follows: TGTGCCAGCTCTCGCCATCATGTAGGGACCGCCGGGGAGCTGTTTTTT.